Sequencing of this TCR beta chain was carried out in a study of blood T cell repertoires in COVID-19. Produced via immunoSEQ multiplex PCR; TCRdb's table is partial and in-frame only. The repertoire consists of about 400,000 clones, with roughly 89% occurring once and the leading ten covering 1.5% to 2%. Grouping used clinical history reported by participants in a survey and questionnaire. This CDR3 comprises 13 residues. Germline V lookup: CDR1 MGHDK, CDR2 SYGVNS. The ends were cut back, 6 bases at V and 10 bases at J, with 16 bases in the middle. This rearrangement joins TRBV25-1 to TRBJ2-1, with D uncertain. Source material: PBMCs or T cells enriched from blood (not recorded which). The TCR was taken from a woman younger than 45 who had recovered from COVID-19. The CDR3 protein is CASRPPTNREQFF. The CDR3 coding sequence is TGTGCCAGCAGGCCTCCCACTAACCGAGAGCAGTTCTTC.